The T cell receptor (beta chain) described here comes from a study of blood T cells in healthy people across ages. The second PCR ran roughly 7 to 11 cycles with a sample-barcoded 5' primer and J-beta primers. MiXCR, run by TCRdb on the 5' RACE reads, gives a single entry per CDR3 protein. Of about a million distinct CDR3 sequences detected, just over 50% appear once; the ten largest clones hold 20% to 25%. Each donor had about 9.6 milliliters of peripheral blood drawn. The sequencing input was blood. This receptor was identified in a woman aged 60 to 75 in good health.

DNA for the CDR3: TGTGCCACCAGACTAGCGGGACGTACCGGGGAGCTGTTTTTT. This codes for CATRLAGRTGELFF. This chain joins TRBV6-2 or TRBV6-3 and TRBJ2-2, with 11 bases fitting TRBD2. The V and J ends lost 10 bases and 5 bases, in that order; junction bases with no gene match: 6. Germline CDR1 reads MNHEY; CDR2 reads SVGEGT. The CDR3 covers 14 residues.